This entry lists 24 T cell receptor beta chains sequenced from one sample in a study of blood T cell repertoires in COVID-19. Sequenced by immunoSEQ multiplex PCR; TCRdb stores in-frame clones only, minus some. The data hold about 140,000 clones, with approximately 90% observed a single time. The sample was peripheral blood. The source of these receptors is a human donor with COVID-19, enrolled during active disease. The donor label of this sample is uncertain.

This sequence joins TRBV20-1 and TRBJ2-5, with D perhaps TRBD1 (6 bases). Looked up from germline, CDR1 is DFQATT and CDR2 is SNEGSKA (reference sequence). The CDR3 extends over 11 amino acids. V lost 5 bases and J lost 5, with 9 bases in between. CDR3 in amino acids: CSAGTIETQYF. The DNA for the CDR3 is TGCAGTGCTGGGACAATTGAGACCCAGTACTTC.

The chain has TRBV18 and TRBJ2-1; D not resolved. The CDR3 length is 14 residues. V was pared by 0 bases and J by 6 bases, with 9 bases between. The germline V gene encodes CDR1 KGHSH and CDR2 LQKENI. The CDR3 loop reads CASSPPREPNEQFF. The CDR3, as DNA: TGTGCCAGCTCACCACCCCGCGAACCCAATGAGCAGTTCTTC.

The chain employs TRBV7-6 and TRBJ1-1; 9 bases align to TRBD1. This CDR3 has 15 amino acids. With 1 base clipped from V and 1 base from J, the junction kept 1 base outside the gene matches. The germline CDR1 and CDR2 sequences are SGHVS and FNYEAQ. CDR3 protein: CASSLVGQGNTEAFF. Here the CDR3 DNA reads TGTGCCAGCAGCTTAGTGGGACAGGGGAACACTGAAGCTTTCTTT.

The CDR3 is CASSKRWSYNSPLHF. DNA for the CDR3: TGTGCCAGCAGCAAGAGGTGGTCCTATAATTCACCCCTCCACTTT. V and J are TRBV21-1 and TRBJ1-6. TRBV21-1 counts as a pseudogene. The CDR3 sequence is 15 residues long.

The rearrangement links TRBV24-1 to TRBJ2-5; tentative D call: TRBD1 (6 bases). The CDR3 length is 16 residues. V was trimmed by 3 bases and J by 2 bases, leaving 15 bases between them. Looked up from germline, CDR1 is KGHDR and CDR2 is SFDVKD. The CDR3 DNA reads TGTGCCACCAGTGATCCGTTGTCGGACAGACAAGAGACCCAGTACTTC. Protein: CATSDPLSDRQETQYF.

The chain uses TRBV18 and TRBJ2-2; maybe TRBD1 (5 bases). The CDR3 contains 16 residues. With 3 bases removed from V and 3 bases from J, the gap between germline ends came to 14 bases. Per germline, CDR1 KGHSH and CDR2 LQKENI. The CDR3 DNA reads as TGTGCCAGCTCACCGGTCGGCAGGGTCGACACCGGGGAGCTGTTTTTT. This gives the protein CASSPVGRVDTGELFF. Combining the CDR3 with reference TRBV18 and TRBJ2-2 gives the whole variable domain NAGVMQNPRHLVRRRGQEARLRCSPMKGHSHVYWYRQLPEEGLKFMVYLQKENIIDESGMPKERFSAEFPKEGPSILRIQQVVRGDSAAYFCASSPVGRVDTGELFFGEGSRLTVL.

The CDR3 coding sequence is TGCGCCAGCAGAGCGAGACCGGGACAGCCTAACTATGGCTACACCTTC. This translates into CASRARPGQPNYGYTF. V is TRBV10-2 and J is TRBJ1-2, with TRBD1 matching 7 bases. Per the germline V gene, CDR1 is WSHSY and CDR2 is SAAADI. This CDR3 spans 16 amino acids. The trim removed 6 bases at V and 0 bases at J, leaving 10 bases unmatched.

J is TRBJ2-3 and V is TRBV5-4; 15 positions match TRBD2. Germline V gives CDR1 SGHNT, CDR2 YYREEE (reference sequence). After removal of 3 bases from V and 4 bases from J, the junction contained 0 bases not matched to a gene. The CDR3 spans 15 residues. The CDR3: CASSWTSGGADTQYF. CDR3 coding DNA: TGTGCCAGCAGCTGGACTAGCGGGGGGGCAGATACGCAGTATTTT.

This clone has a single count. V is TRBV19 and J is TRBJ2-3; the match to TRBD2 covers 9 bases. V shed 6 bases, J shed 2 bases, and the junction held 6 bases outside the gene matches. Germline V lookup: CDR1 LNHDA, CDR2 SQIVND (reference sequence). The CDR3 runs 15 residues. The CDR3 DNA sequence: TGTGCCAGTAGCAAGAGGACTAGCGCCACAGATACGCAGTATTTT. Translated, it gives CASSKRTSATDTQYF.

Written as DNA, the CDR3 is TGTGCCAGCAGTCCAGGGGGGATTTACAATGAGCAGTTCTTC. Protein: CASSPGGIYNEQFF. The chain recombines TRBV28 with TRBJ2-1, with D perhaps matching TRBD1 (7 bases). CDR1 and CDR2 (germline): MDHEN, SYDVKM. The CDR3 contains 14 residues. Deletions cut 5 bases from V and 4 bases from J, with 12 bases between. The entire variable domain, with the rest obtained from reference TRBV28 and TRBJ2-1, is as follows: DVKVTQSSRYLVKRTGEKVFLECVQDMDHENMFWYRQDPGLGLRLIYFSYDVKMKEKGDIPEGYSVSREKKERFSLILESASTNQTSMYLCASSPGGIYNEQFFGPGTRLTVL.

CDR3: CAITAGGREQYF. The CDR3 DNA follows: TGTGCCATCACGGCAGGGGGCCGCGAGCAGTACTTC. V gene TRBV10-3 combines with J gene TRBJ2-7; 8 bases map to TRBD1. The CDR3 consists of 12 residues. CDR1 is ENHRY and CDR2 is SYGVKD in the germline V gene. V was clipped by 7 bases and J by 6 bases; unmatched bases: 5.

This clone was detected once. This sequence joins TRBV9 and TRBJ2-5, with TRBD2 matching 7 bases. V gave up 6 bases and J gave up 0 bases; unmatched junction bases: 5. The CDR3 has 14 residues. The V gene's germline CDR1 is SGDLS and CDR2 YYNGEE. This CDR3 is CASNTRGDQETQYF. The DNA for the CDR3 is TGTGCCAGCAACACCCGGGGGGACCAAGAGACCCAGTACTTC.

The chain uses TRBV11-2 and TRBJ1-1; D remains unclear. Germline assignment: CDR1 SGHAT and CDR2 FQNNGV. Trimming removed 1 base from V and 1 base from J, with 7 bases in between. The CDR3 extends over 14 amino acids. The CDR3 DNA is TGTGCCAGCAGCTTAGTAACGGGGAACACTGAAGCTTTCTTT. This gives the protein CASSLVTGNTEAFF.

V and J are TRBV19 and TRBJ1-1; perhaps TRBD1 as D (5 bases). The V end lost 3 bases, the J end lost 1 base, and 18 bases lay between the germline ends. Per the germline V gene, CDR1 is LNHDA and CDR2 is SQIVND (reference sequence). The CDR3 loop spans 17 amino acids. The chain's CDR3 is CASSIPPRTRTNTEAFF. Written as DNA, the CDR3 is TGTGCCAGTAGTATCCCCCCTCGGACAAGAACGAACACTGAAGCTTTCTTT. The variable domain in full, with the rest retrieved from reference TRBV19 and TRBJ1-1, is DGGITQSPKYLFRKEGQNVTLSCEQNLNHDAMYWYRQDPGQGLRLIYYSQIVNDFQKGDIAEGYSVSREKKESFPLTVTSAQKNPTAFYLCASSIPPRTRTNTEAFFGQGTRLTVV.

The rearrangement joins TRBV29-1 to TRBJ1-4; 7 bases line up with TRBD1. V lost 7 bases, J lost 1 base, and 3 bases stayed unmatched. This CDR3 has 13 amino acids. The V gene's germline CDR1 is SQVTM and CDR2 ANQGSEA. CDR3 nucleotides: TGCAGCGGGAGGGACAGAACTAATGAAAAACTGTTTTTT. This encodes CSGRDRTNEKLFF.

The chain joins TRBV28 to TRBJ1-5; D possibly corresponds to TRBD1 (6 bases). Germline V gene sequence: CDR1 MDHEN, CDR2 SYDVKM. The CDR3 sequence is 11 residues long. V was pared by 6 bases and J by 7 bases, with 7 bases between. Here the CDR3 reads CASRQGQPQHF. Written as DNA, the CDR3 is TGTGCCAGCAGACAGGGACAGCCCCAGCATTTT.

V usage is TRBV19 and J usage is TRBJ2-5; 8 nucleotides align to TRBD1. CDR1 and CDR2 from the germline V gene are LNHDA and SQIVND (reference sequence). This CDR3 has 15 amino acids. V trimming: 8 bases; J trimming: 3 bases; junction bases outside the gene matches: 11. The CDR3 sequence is CASSRLRGREETQYF. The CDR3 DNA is TGTGCCAGTTCTCGCCTCAGGGGGCGGGAAGAGACCCAGTACTTC.

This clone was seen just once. The CDR3 DNA reads TGTGCCAGCAGTTTCCCACTCCGGGACAGGGCCGCGGATACGCAGTATTTT. It yields the protein CASSFPLRDRAADTQYF. The chain employs TRBV28 and TRBJ2-3, with TRBD1 matching over 9 bases. The V gene's germline CDR1 is MDHEN and CDR2 SYDVKM. V was pared by 3 bases and J by 6 bases, with 13 bases of the junction left unmatched. CDR3 length: 17 residues.

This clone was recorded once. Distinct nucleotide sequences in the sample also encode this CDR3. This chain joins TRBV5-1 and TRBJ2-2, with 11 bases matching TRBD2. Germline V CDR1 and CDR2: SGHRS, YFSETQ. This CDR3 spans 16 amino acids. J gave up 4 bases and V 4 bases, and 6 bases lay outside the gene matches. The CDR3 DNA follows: TGCGCCAGCAGCCCTCTAGCGGGAGGTCTCACCGGGGAGCTGTTTTTT. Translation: CASSPLAGGLTGELFF.

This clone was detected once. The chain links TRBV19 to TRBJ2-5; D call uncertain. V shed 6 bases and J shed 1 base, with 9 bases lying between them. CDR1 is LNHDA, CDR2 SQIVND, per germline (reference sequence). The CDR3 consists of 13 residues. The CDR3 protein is CASSPVGQETQYF. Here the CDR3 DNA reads TGTGCCAGTAGCCCGGTTGGCCAAGAGACCCAGTACTTC.

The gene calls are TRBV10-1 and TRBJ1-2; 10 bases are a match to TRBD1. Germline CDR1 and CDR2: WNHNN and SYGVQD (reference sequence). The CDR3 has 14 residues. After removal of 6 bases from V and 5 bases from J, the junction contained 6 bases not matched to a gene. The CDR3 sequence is CASRLDRGRYGYTF. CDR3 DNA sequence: TGCGCCAGCAGACTTGACAGGGGGCGGTATGGCTACACCTTC.

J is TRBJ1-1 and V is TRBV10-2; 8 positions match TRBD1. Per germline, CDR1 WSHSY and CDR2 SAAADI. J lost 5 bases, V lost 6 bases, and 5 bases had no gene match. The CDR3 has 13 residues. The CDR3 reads CASREDRETEAFF. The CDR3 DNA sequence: TGCGCCAGCAGGGAGGACAGGGAAACTGAAGCTTTCTTT.

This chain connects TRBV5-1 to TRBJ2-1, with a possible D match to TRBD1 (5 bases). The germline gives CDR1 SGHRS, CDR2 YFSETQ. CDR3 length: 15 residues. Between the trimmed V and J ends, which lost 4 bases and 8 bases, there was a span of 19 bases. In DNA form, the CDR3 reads TGCGCCAGCAGCGGTGGCAGGGATTTATTGGATGAGCAGTTCTTC. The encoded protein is CASSGGRDLLDEQFF.

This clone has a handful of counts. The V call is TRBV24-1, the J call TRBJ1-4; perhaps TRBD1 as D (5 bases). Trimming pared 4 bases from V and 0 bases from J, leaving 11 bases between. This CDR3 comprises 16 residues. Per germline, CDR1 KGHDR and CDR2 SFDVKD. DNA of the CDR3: TGTGCCACCAGTGAAGGGAGGGGCACAACTAATGAAAAACTGTTTTTT. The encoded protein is CATSEGRGTTNEKLFF.